Listed below are T cell receptor beta chains from one sample, sequenced in a study of T-cell reconstitution after alpha-beta-depleted transplantation in children. TCRdb recomputed calls from the PCR reads with MiXCR, one row per CDR3 protein. The table lists over 550,000 distinct CDR3 sequences, about 11% of them singletons. Source: PBMCs from the stem cell graft donor, taken from the stem cell graft. Receptors were obtained from a human donor who donated a stem cell graft to a child with acute myeloid leukemia. Each CDR3 is given with its conserved first and last residue. D genes are given only for firm matches. A row's size may be missing; if present it is once, few, many or a size class.

>TRBV4-3|-|-|TRBJ2-2
TGCGCCAGCAGCCCCAAGCCAGGGCTAGACCCTCCGAACACCGGGGAGCTGTTTTTT
CASSPKPGLDPPNTGELFF
>TRBV30|-|-|TRBJ1-3
TGTGCCTGGAATCCTGGAAACACCATATATTTT
CAWNPGNTIYF
>TRBV28|TRBD1|many|TRBJ2-7
TGTGCCAGCAGTACTGACGGGACAGTCAACTACGAGCAGTACTTC
CASSTDGTVNYEQYF
>TRBV4-3|-|few|TRBJ2-2
TGCGCCAGCAGCCAAGGTGCGGGTTCGCATAACACCGGGGAGCTGTTTTTT
CASSQGAGSHNTGELFF
>TRBV28|-|many|TRBJ2-2
TGTGCCAGCATTCGGGACCTCGGGACCGGGGAGCTGTTTTTT
CASIRDLGTGELFF
>TRBV4-3|-|many|TRBJ2-1
TGCGCCAGCAGCCAAGATCGGTCCACCTTGGGGGAAAATGAGCAGTTCTTC
CASSQDRSTLGENEQFF
>TRBV21-1|-|many|TRBJ1-5
TGTGCCAGCAGGAACGGGGTGGACAATCAGCCCCAGCATTTT
CASRNGVDNQPQHF
>TRBV20-1|TRBD2|many|TRBJ2-3
TGCAGTGCTAGACTAGCGGGAGAAGTGGCCAGCACAGATACGCAGTATTTT
CSARLAGEVASTDTQYF
>TRBV9|-|few|TRBJ2-5
TGTGCCAGCAGCAGATTAGGGGCTCGGGAGACCCAGTACTTC
CASSRLGARETQYF
>TRBV3-1|TRBD2|-|TRBJ2-1
TGTGCCAGCAGTTTTAGACTAGCGGGAGGGTCGGGATACAATGAGCAGTTCTTC
CASSFRLAGGSGYNEQFF